The 17 T cell receptor beta chains below all came from one sample that was sequenced in a study of cytomegalovirus exposure and HLA in healthy donors. The study ran its PCR with 60 Vbeta and 13 Jbeta primers. The data were produced by immunoSEQ multiplex PCR, yet TCRdb's version contains in-frame clones alone and is incomplete. The sample contains 160,000 or so clones, roughly 79% of which appear only once. The specimen sequenced was PBMCs. These receptors came from a woman under 30 in good health and CMV-seropositive.

This chain links TRBV9 with TRBJ1-1; 7 bases match TRBD1. Germline CDR1 reads SGDLS; CDR2 reads YYNGEE. The CDR3 has 15 amino acids. Trimming removed 0 bases from V and 5 bases from J; junction bases left unmatched: 7. CDR3 sequence: CASSVETGLWTEAFF. The CDR3 DNA reads TGTGCCAGCAGCGTAGAGACAGGGCTGTGGACTGAAGCTTTCTTT.

The chain carries TRBV19 and TRBJ1-6; TRBD1 aligns across 8 bases. V lost 3 bases to trimming and J lost 6 bases; unmatched junction nucleotides: 13. Germline V gene lookup returns CDR1 LNHDA and CDR2 SQIVND (reference sequence). The CDR3 is 18 residues long. The CDR3 nucleotides read TGTGCCAGTAGTATCGCCAGGGGGCGAGAAAGCTTTAATTCACCCCTCCACTTT. Translating gives CASSIARGRESFNSPLHF.

The chain joins TRBV2 to TRBJ1-6, with no clear D. This CDR3 has 16 amino acids. Germline CDR1 reads SNHLY; CDR2 reads FYNNEI. V gave up 0 bases and J gave up 8 bases, with 14 bases separating them. The chain's CDR3 is CASSEALIGPDSPLHF. As DNA, the CDR3 is TGTGCCAGCAGTGAAGCGCTAATTGGGCCTGATTCACCCCTCCACTTT.

The chain couples TRBV7-9 to TRBJ1-2; D call uncertain. The germline CDR1 and CDR2 sequences are SEHNR and FQNEAQ (reference sequence). The CDR3 totals 15 residues. Trimming cost V 0 bases and J 0 bases, with 8 bases left between them. The chain's CDR3 is CASSLATTANYGYTF. Written as DNA, the CDR3 is TGTGCCAGCAGCTTAGCTACAACAGCTAACTATGGCTACACCTTC.

The CDR3 sequence is CATSRNRDRGYNEQFF. The CDR3 DNA sequence: TGTGCCACCAGCAGAAACCGGGACAGGGGTTACAATGAGCAGTTCTTC. The V gene is TRBV15, the J gene TRBJ2-1; 10 nucleotides line up with TRBD1. The CDR3 contains 16 residues. Germline lookup yields CDR1 LNHNV and CDR2 YYDKDF (reference sequence). Trimming at V came to 2 bases and at J to 4 bases, leaving 5 bases not matched to a gene.

This chain connects TRBV28 to TRBJ1-5; no firm D call. CDR1 is MDHEN and CDR2 is SYDVKM in the germline V gene. Trimming removed 3 bases at V and 10 bases at J, with 10 bases between. This CDR3 spans 12 amino acids. CDR3 DNA: TGTGCCAGCAGTTTGGAGGCTCGCCCCCAGCATTTT. The encoded protein is CASSLEARPQHF.

The sample holds one count of this clone. The rearrangement joins TRBV11-2 to TRBJ2-2; 8 bases align to TRBD1. The CDR3 consists of 15 residues. The J segment lost 3 bases and the V segment lost 5 bases, leaving 5 bases of the junction unmatched. CDR1 and CDR2 from the germline V gene are SGHAT and FQNNGV. CDR3 residues: CASSVTGGYTGELFF. The CDR3 nucleotides read TGTGCCAGCAGCGTAACAGGGGGTTACACCGGGGAGCTGTTTTTT.

The J gene is TRBJ2-1, the V gene TRBV9; possibly TRBD1 for D (7 bases). Trimming pared 4 bases from V and 7 bases from J, leaving 15 bases between. The CDR3 is 14 residues long. Germline assignment: CDR1 SGDLS and CDR2 YYNGEE. This CDR3 reads CASSLAGQINEQFF. In DNA, the CDR3 is TGTGCCAGCAGCTTGGCGGGACAGATAAATGAGCAGTTCTTC.

CDR3 residues: CASSDTGTSFLNEQFF. The CDR3 DNA reads TGTGCCAGCAGCGACACGGGGACTAGTTTTCTGAATGAGCAGTTCTTC. The rearrangement links TRBV9 to TRBJ2-1; TRBD2 matches 8 bases. Germline trimming cut 3 bases from V and 7 bases from J; bases unmatched to any gene: 12. Germline V gene sequence: CDR1 SGDLS, CDR2 YYNGEE. The CDR3 totals 16 residues.

V and J are TRBV19 and TRBJ2-7; D unresolved. The germline gives CDR1 LNHDA, CDR2 SQIVND (reference sequence). The CDR3 covers 12 residues. The ends were cut back, 2 bases at V and 2 bases at J, with 4 bases in the middle. As DNA, the CDR3 is TGTGCCAGTAGTATACCAGCCTACGAGCAGTACTTC. As protein: CASSIPAYEQYF.

The chain links TRBV4-2 to TRBJ1-3; 8 bases map to TRBD1. The J segment lost 7 bases and the V segment lost 0 bases, leaving 14 bases of the junction unmatched. The CDR3 length is 18 residues. Germline V gives CDR1 LGHNA, CDR2 YNFKEQ. The CDR3 DNA follows: TGTGCCAGCAGCCAAGATCGTGCAGGACAGGGAAGGGGGAACACCATATATTTT. This codes for CASSQDRAGQGRGNTIYF.

The V gene is TRBV6-1, the J gene TRBJ2-7; D may be TRBD2 (5 bases). With 7 bases removed from V and 3 bases from J, the gap between germline ends came to 10 bases. Germline lookup yields CDR1 MNHNS and CDR2 SASEGT. This CDR3 is built from 12 residues. CDR3 sequence reads: CASIRGGYEQYF. The DNA of the CDR3 is TGTGCCAGCATCCGGGGTGGCTACGAGCAGTACTTC.

The V call is TRBV4-1, the J call TRBJ1-1; possibly TRBD1 for D (5 bases). Germline V gives CDR1 MGHRA, CDR2 YSYEKL. Trimming stripped 0 bases from V and 2 bases from J, with 10 bases between. The CDR3 spans 15 residues. CDR3 sequence (DNA): TGCGCCAGCAGCCAAGATGAAAGGACAAACACTGAAGCTTTCTTT. Translation gives CASSQDERTNTEAFF.

This sequence joins TRBV19 and TRBJ1-2; D might be TRBD1 (6 bases). The germline V gene has CDR1 LNHDA and CDR2 SQIVND (reference sequence). The CDR3 is 12 residues long. V lost 6 bases and J 5 bases, leaving 10 bases between the germline ends. The CDR3 loop is CASRTGEYGYTF. The CDR3, as DNA: TGTGCCAGTAGGACAGGAGAGTATGGCTACACCTTC.

This chain connects TRBV30 to TRBJ2-5; 14 bases match TRBD2. V shed 2 bases, J shed 4 bases, and the junction held 6 bases outside the gene matches. The germline gives CDR1 GTSNPN, CDR2 SVGIG (reference sequence). The CDR3 is made up of 16 amino acids. The CDR3 loop reads CAWSTGTSGGGETQYF. The CDR3 nucleotides read TGTGCCTGGAGTACCGGGACTAGCGGGGGAGGAGAGACCCAGTACTTC.

This chain joins TRBV4-1 and TRBJ1-6; D is unclear. From germline, CDR1 is MGHRA and CDR2 YSYEKL. CDR3 length equals 16 residues. Trimming shortened V by 3 bases and J by 10 bases, and 19 bases separated the two germline ends. CDR3 DNA sequence: TGCGCCAGCAGCCATTTACCGGGAGACATGTACTCACCCCTCCACTTT. As protein: CASSHLPGDMYSPLHF.

The sample holds one count of this clone. The CDR3 DNA reads TGTGCCTGGGGGAGACCCCCAGGAACTGAAGCTTTCTTT. As protein: CAWGRPPGTEAFF. This sequence joins TRBV30 and TRBJ1-1; D not certain. Germline assignment: CDR1 GTSNPN and CDR2 SVGIG (reference sequence). V lost 5 bases and J lost 5, with 15 bases in between. The CDR3 consists of 13 residues.